This note documents a single T cell receptor (beta chain) sequence. This sample is part of a study of T cell changes during pregnancy in multiple sclerosis. Germline V gene lookup returns CDR1 SNHLY and CDR2 FYNNEI. V was clipped by 8 bases and J by 0 bases, with 5 bases between them. The CDR3 is made up of 12 amino acids. Here immunoSEQ multiplex PCR was the method, and the copy in TCRdb shows in-frame clones only, minus some. Found here are some 19,000 clones, over 75% of them singletons; the top ten hold nearly 5.5%. The V call is TRBV2, the J call TRBJ1-5, with D hard to call. The receptor was isolated from a female donor in good health, enrolled as a control in a pregnancy study. The source material was CD8+ T cells from peripheral blood mononuclear cells, sampled after pregnancy. The CDR3 DNA reads as TGTGCCAGCGACACTAGCAATCAGCCCCAGCATTTT. Residues: CASDTSNQPQHF.